Included here is one TCR beta chain sequence, with context. Its antigen is as yet unknown. This entry comes from a study of T cells expressing NK-cell markers. Study-wide context: TCR beta repertoires came from sorted CD3+CD56+NKG2C+, CD3+CD56+NKG2C- and CD3+CD56-NKG2C+ T cells.

The CDR3 extends over 12 amino acids. Study-level findings and limits: These same clonotypes (in several donors) also led the CD3+CD56-NKG2C+ fraction.

TCRdb reprocessed the 5' RACE reads, keeping one entry per CDR3 protein, no DNA. The record lists 350,000 to 450,000 distinct CDR3 sequences, of which the ten most abundant hold roughly 5.2%. Sequenced input: blood T cells: a sorted CD56 or NKG2C T cell subset, CD4+ or CD8+ T cells, or bulk PBMC T cells (not recorded which). The clonotype was recovered from a man aged 18 to 69 in good health. The genes are TRBV12-3 or TRBV12-4 and TRBJ1-1. The CDR3 sequence: CATHDLGTEAFF.